This T cell receptor (beta chain) was sequenced during a study of blood T cell repertoires in COVID-19. Study summary: Samples representing acute and convalescent COVID-19 were sourced from the United States, Italy and Spain. PBMCs, B-cell-depleted T cells, or T cells provided the cDNA or gDNA that made up the material.

Enrolment of Seattle patients took place during active infection, and they were followed longitudinally. Generated by immunoSEQ multiplex PCR, the TCRdb table keeps only in-frame clones and is missing some. The sample shows about 310,000 clones, 90% of them seen only once. The trim removed 6 bases at V and 2 bases at J, leaving 2 bases unmatched. This CDR3 region has 15 residues. Germline values: CDR1 KGHSH, CDR2 LQKENI. Material: peripheral blood. This TCR came from a woman in her 40s with COVID-19, enrolled during active disease. The chain combines TRBV18 with TRBJ2-6; 9 positions match TRBD2. Written as DNA, the CDR3 is TGTGCCAGCTCTAGCGGGGGCCCTGGGGCCAACGTCCTGACTTTC. Translating gives CASSSGGPGANVLTF. Looking up the rest from reference TRBV18 and TRBJ2-6 gives the full variable domain: NAGVMQNPRHLVRRRGQEARLRCSPMKGHSHVYWYRQLPEEGLKFMVYLQKENIIDESGMPKERFSAEFPKEGPSILRIQQVVRGDSAAYFCASSSGGPGANVLTFGAGSRLTVL.